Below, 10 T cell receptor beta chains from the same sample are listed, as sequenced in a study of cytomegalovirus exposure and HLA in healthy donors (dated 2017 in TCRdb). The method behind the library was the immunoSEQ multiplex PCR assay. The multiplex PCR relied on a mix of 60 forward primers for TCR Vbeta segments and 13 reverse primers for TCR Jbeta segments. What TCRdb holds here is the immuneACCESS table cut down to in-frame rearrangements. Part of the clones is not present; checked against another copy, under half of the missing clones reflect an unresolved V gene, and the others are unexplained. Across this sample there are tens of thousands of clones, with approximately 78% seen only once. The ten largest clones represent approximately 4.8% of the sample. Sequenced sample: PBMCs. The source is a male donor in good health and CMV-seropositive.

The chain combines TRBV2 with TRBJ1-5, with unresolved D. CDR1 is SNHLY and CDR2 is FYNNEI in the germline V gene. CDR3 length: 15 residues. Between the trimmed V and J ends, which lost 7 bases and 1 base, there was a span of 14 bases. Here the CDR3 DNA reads TGTGCCAGCACCTACACGGGAGTCAGCAATCAGCCCCAGCATTTT. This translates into CASTYTGVSNQPQHF.

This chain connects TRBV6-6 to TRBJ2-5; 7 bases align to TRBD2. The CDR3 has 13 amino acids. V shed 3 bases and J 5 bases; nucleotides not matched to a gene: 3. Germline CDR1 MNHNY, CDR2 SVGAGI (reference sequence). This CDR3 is CASSYRGVETQYF. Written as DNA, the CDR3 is TGTGCCAGCAGTTATCGGGGGGTTGAGACCCAGTACTTC.

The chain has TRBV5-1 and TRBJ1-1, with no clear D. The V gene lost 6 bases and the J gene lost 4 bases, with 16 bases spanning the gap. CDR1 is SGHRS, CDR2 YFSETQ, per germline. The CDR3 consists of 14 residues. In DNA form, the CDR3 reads TGCGCCAGCACCTCCTCGGGAGGGCCCACTGAAGCTTTCTTT. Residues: CASTSSGGPTEAFF.

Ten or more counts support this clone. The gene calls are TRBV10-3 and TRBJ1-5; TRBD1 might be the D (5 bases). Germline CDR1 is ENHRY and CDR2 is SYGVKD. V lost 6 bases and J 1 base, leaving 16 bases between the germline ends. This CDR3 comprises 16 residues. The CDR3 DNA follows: TGTGCCATCAGCAAGACGGGGGTTACAAGCAATCAGCCCCAGCATTTT. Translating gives CAISKTGVTSNQPQHF.

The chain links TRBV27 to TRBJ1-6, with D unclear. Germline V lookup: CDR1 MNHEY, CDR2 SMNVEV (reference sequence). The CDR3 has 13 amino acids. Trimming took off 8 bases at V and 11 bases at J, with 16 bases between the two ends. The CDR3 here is CASQGRLTTPLHF. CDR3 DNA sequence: TGTGCCAGCCAAGGCAGGCTAACGACACCCCTCCACTTT.

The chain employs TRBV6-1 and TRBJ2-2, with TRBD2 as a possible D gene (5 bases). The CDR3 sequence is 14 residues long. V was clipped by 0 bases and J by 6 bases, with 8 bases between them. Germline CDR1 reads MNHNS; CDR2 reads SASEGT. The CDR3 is CASSEARAAGELFF. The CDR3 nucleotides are TGTGCCAGCAGTGAAGCGAGGGCCGCCGGGGAGCTGTTTTTT.

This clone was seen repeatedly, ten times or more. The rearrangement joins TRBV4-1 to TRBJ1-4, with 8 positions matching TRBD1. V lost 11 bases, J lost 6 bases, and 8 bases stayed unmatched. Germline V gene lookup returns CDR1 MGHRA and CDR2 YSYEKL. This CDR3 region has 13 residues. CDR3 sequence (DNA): TGCGCCGTACGGGACAGGAGAGATGAAAAACTGTTTTTT. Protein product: CAVRDRRDEKLFF.

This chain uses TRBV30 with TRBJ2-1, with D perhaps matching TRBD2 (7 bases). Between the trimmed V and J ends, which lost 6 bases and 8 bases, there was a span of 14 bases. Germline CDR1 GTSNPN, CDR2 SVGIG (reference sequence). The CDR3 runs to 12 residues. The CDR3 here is CACGLGGDEQFF. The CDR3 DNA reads TGTGCCTGCGGCTTAGGGGGGGATGAGCAGTTCTTC.

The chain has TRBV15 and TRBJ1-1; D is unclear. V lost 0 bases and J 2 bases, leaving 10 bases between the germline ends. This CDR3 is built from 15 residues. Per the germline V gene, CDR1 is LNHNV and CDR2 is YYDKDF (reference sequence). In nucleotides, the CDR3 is TGTGCCACCAGCAGAGATCAAACAGCAAACACTGAAGCTTTCTTT. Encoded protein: CATSRDQTANTEAFF.

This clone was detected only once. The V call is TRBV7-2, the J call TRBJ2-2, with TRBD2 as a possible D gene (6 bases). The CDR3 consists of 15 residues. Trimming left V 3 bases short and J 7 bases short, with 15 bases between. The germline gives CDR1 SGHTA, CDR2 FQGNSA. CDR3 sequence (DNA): TGTGCCAGCAGCTTGATTCGGGGGAAAGACGGGGAGCTGTTTTTT. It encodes CASSLIRGKDGELFF.